This T cell receptor (beta chain) came from a study of CD8 T cells in Susac syndrome. Random hexamers were used to reverse transcribe the RNA input (about 0.5 to 1 ug). TCRdb recomputed calls from the immunoSEQ multiplex PCR reads with MiXCR, one row per CDR3 protein. The sample has 150,000 to 190,000 distinct CDR3 sequences; around 96% are singletons. The V gene lost 4 bases and the J gene lost 1 base, with 16 bases spanning the gap. Germline loops: CDR1 SGHRS, CDR2 YFSETQ. The CDR3 covers 16 residues. The sequenced material came from CD4+ T cells from PBMCs. This rearrangement joins TRBV5-1 to TRBJ2-3, with a weak D call TRBD2 (6 bases). The receptor was derived from a human donor with Susac syndrome. The DNA for the CDR3 is TGCGCCAGCAGCCGGGAGCTAGCGTATGGCACAGATACGCAGTATTTT. Protein: CASSRELAYGTDTQYF.